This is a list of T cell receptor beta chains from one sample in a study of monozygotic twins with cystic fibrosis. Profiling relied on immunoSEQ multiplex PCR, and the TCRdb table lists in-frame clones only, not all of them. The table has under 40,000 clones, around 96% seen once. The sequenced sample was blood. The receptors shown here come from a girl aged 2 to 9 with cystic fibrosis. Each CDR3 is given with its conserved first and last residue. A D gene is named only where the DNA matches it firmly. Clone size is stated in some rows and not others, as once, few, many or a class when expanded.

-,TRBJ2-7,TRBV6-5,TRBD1,TGTGCCAGTTCCCGGGGGACAGGGGGCAACCCTTACTTC,CASSRGTGGNPYF
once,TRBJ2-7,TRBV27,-,TGTGCCAGCAGTTTAAACTACGAGCAGTACTTC,CASSLNYEQYF
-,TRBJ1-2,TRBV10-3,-,TGTGCCATCAGTGAGTTCGGGGGCGCCTTAGCCGAATATGGCTACACCTTC,CAISEFGGALAEYGYTF
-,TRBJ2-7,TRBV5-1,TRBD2,TGCGCCAGCAGCTCTAGGACTAGCGGGAGGGCCTACGAGCAGTACTTC,CASSSRTSGRAYEQYF
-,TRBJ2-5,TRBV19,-,TGTGCCAGTAGTATGGTAGAAGAGACCCAGTACTTC,CASSMVEETQYF
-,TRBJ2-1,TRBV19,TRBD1,TGTGCCAGTAGTATTAAGACGGGACAGGGAATGAATGAGCAGTTCTTC,CASSIKTGQGMNEQFF
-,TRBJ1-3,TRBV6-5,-,TGTGCCAGCATCGCATGGCAGATGGGAGGAAACACCATATATTTT,CASIAWQMGGNTIYF
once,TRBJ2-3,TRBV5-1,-,TGCGCCAGCAGCTTGGCTCGGGGGAGTAGCACAGATACGCAGTATTTT,CASSLARGSSTDTQYF
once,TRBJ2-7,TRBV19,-,TGTGCCAGTAGTATAGCGGGAGCCTACGAGCAGTACTTC,CASSIAGAYEQYF
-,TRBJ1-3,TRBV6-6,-,TGTGCCAGCAGTAGGCAGACTGGCCTCTCTGGAAACACCATATATTTT,CASSRQTGLSGNTIYF
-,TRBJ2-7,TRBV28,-,TGTGCCAGCAGTCCCCCGCGGGACTCCTACGAGCAGTACTTC,CASSPPRDSYEQYF
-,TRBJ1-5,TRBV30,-,TGTGCCTGGACATCGGCATCCGGAGGGAATCAGCCCCAGCATTTT,CAWTSASGGNQPQHF
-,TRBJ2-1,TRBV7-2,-,TGTGCCAGCAGCTTAGCAGACACGATTTTCTTC,CASSLADTIFF
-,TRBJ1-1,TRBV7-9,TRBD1,TGTGCCAGCAGCTTAGGGACAGGGATGTTCACTGAAGCTTTCTTT,CASSLGTGMFTEAFF
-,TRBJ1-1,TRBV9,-,TGTGCCAGCAGCGCGACAGCTAACACTGAAGCTTTCTTT,CASSATANTEAFF
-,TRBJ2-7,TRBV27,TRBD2,TGTGCCAGCAGTTCGTTAGCGGGAGGGTTCTCCTACGAGCAGTACTTC,CASSSLAGGFSYEQYF
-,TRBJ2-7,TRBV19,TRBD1,TGTGCCAGTAGTATCTCCCGGACAGGCGCCTACGAGCAGTACTTC,CASSISRTGAYEQYF
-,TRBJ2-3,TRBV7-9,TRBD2,TGTGCCAGCAGCCCGCGGGAGGACCCAGATACGCAGTATTTT,CASSPREDPDTQYF
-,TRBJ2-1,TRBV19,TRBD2,TGTGCCAGTAGTATATCGTCTAGCGGGATGGGCTACAATGAGCAGTTCTTC,CASSISSSGMGYNEQFF
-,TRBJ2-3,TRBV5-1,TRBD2,TGCGCCAGCAGCTTGGAGCCTAGCGGTAGCACAGATACGCAGTATTTT,CASSLEPSGSTDTQYF
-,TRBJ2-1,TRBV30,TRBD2,TGTGCCTGGAGTGCCCCGAGCGGGAGGCAAAACAATGAGCAGTTCTTC,CAWSAPSGRQNNEQFF
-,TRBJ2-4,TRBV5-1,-,TGCGCCAGCAACCGCGGACATTCTGGGGCCAAAAACATTCAGTACTTC,CASNRGHSGAKNIQYF
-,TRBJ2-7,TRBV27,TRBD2,TGTGCCAGCAGTCCAGGCGGGGAGGGCTACGAGCAGTACTTC,CASSPGGEGYEQYF
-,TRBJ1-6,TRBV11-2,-,TGTGCCAGCAGCTTGATGGGGGGTAATTCACCCCTCCACTTT,CASSLMGGNSPLHF
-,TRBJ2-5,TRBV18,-,TGTGCCAGCTCCCTAAGCGAGACCCAGTACTTC,CASSLSETQYF
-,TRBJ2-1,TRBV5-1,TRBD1,TGCGCCAGCAGCTACGGACAGGGAAAGGGGGACGAGCAGTTCTTC,CASSYGQGKGDEQFF
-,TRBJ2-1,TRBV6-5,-,TGTGCCAGCAGAATGGACCAAGTCAATGAGCAGTTCTTC,CASRMDQVNEQFF
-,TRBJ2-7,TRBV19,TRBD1,TGTGCCAGTAGGAGACAGGGAGCCTACGAGCAGTACTTC,CASRRQGAYEQYF
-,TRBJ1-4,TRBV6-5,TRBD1,TGTGCCAGCAGGGACAGGGCAACTGGAAAACTGTTTTTT,CASRDRATGKLFF
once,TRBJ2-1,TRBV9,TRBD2,TGTGCCAGCAGCGTAGGGGCGGGAGTATCCTACAATGAGCAGTTCTTC,CASSVGAGVSYNEQFF
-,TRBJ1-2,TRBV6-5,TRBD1,TGTGCCAGTGGACAGGGACCCAACTATGGCTACACCTTC,CASGQGPNYGYTF
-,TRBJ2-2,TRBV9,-,TGTGCCAGCAGCGTAACGCCGGGCACCACCGGGGAGCTGTTTTTT,CASSVTPGTTGELFF
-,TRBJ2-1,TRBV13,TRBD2,TGTGCCAGCAGCTATCCTAGCGGGACTGGTAATGAGCAGTTCTTC,CASSYPSGTGNEQFF
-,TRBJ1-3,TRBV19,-,TGTGCCAGTGGGGTAGGAGCGCTCGGAAACACCATATATTTT,CASGVGALGNTIYF
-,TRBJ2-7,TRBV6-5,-,TGTGCCAGCAGTGACCCGGCGGGCGAGCAGTACTTC,CASSDPAGEQYF
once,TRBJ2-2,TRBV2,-,TGTGCCAGCAGGACGACTAGTACCGGTTGGGGGGAGCTGTTTTTT,CASRTTSTGWGELFF
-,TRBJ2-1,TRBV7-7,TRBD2,TGTGCTAGCAGCCCACTAGCGGGCCACAATGAGCAGTTCTTC,CASSPLAGHNEQFF
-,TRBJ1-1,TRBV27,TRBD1,TGTGCCAGCAGTCCCGGGACAGTGAACACTGAAGCTTTCTTT,CASSPGTVNTEAFF
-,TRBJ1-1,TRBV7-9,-,TGTGCCAGCAGCTCGCTGCCGGGGGACGGAGCTTTCTTT,CASSSLPGDGAFF
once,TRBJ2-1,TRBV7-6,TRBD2,TGTGCCAGCAGCCGACTAGCGGGGCTTTCCAATGAGCAGTTCTTC,CASSRLAGLSNEQFF
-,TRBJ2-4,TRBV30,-,TGTGCCTGGAGTGTAAGCCTAGCCAAAAACATTCAGTACTTC,CAWSVSLAKNIQYF
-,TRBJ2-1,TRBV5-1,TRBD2,TGCGCCAGCAGCTTGGCCCGTGGGACTAGCGACCAGCAGTTCTTC,CASSLARGTSDQQFF
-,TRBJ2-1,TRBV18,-,TGTGCCAGCTCACCGTGGGACAACTACAATGAGCAGTTCTTC,CASSPWDNYNEQFF
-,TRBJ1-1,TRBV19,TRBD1,TGTGCCAGTAGTCCCCTGACAGGGGCAGCCACTGAAGCTTTCTTT,CASSPLTGAATEAFF
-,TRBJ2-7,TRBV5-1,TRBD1,TGCGCCAGCAGCTTAAATTTTCGGGGACAGGGTGAAGAGCAGTACTTC,CASSLNFRGQGEEQYF